The 11 T cell receptor beta chains presented below share a single source sample, sequenced in a study of T cell responses to AZD1222 COVID-19 vaccine. Clones were sequenced by immunoSEQ multiplex PCR, and TCRdb holds only the in-frame ones, with some missing. The data contain about 120,000 clones, around 85% of them singletons. Sequencing was performed on peripheral blood, taken on day 0 of AZD1222 vaccination. The receptors were gathered from an adult in good health.

The chain recombines TRBV27 with TRBJ2-7, with unresolved D. The germline CDR1 and CDR2 sequences are MNHEY and SMNVEV (reference sequence). The ends were cut back, 6 bases at V and 6 bases at J, with 15 bases in the middle. CDR3 size: 13 residues. The CDR3 is CASSPSIAFEQYF. The CDR3 DNA reads TGTGCCAGCAGCCCCTCGATCGCTTTCGAGCAGTACTTC.

This clone has only one observation. The chain links TRBV10-3 to TRBJ2-3; TRBD2 agrees at 12 bases. The germline gives CDR1 ENHRY, CDR2 SYGVKD. V was pared by 8 bases and J by 1 base, with 10 bases of the junction left unmatched. The CDR3 is 17 amino acids. CDR3 nucleotide sequence: TGTGCCATCGGGAGGGCTAGCGGGGGGGCCGGCACAGATACGCAGTATTTT. Amino acids: CAIGRASGGAGTDTQYF.

This sequence joins TRBV19 and TRBJ1-5, with D possibly being TRBD1 (5 bases). The CDR3 is 15 amino acids. The germline CDR1 and CDR2 sequences are LNHDA and SQIVND (reference sequence). V was clipped by 6 bases and J by 0 bases, with 12 bases between them. CDR3 sequence: CASSHWRGSNQPQHF. CDR3 bases: TGTGCCAGTAGCCACTGGAGGGGTAGCAATCAGCCCCAGCATTTT.

The CDR3 nucleotides are TGTGCCAGCAGCCCACGGGACACACTGAACACTGAAGCTTTCTTT. Its translation is CASSPRDTLNTEAFF. The chain couples TRBV7-2 to TRBJ1-1; TRBD1 is a possible D gene (6 bases). Germline CDR1 and CDR2: SGHTA and FQGNSA. The CDR3 runs 15 residues. V shed 5 bases and J shed 0 bases, with 13 bases lying between them.

The CDR3 is CASSALCLSGLTGELFF. The CDR3 DNA reads as TGTGCCAGCAGCGCGCTGTGTCTTTCAGGCTTGACCGGGGAGCTGTTTTTT. V and J are TRBV3-1 (or the pseudogene TRBV3-2) and TRBJ2-2; D is undetermined. The germline CDR1 and CDR2 sequences are LGHDT and YNNKEL (reference sequence). There are 17 residues in the CDR3. V was trimmed by 5 bases and J by 5 bases, leaving 21 bases between them.

The V call is TRBV7-9, the J call TRBJ1-6; D gene unclear. CDR1 is SEHNR, CDR2 FQNEAQ, per germline (reference sequence). Trimming removed 5 bases from V and 10 bases from J, with 18 bases in between. The CDR3 length is 15 residues. The CDR3 here is CASSDPGGQGSPLHF. The DNA for the CDR3 is TGTGCCAGCAGCGACCCCGGCGGGCAAGGGTCACCCCTCCACTTT.

The table lists this clone with a count of one. V usage is TRBV28 and J usage is TRBJ1-1, with 8 bases lining up with TRBD1. The trim removed 7 bases at V and 4 bases at J, leaving 5 bases unmatched. Germline CDR1 MDHEN, CDR2 SYDVKM. The length of the CDR3 is 13 residues. The CDR3 nucleotides are TGTGCCAGCAAAGACAGGGGTGGCACTGAAGCTTTCTTT. The encoded protein is CASKDRGGTEAFF.

The CDR3 bases are TGTGCCAGCAAGGGACAGGGTCTTACCGGGGAGCTGTTTTTT. Translating it yields CASKGQGLTGELFF. The chain is built from TRBV2 and TRBJ2-2; 9 positions agree with TRBD1. This CDR3 contains 14 residues. V was pared by 7 bases and J by 5 bases, with 5 bases of the junction left unmatched. Germline V gene data show CDR1 as SNHLY and CDR2 as FYNNEI.

The chain carries TRBV19 and TRBJ1-3; no definite D call. Trimming left V 6 bases short and J 0 bases short, with 9 bases between. Germline CDR1 reads LNHDA; CDR2 reads SQIVND (reference sequence). The CDR3 extends over 14 amino acids. The CDR3 DNA reads TGTGCCAGTAGAAGTGCGAGCTCTGGAAACACCATATATTTT. This codes for CASRSASSGNTIYF.

This clone was recorded only once. The CDR3 DNA sequence: TGTGCCAGCAGCTTAGTGCGAGCCAGGGAGCAGTTCTTC. It specifies CASSLVRAREQFF. The V gene is TRBV7-2, the J gene TRBJ2-1; D is unresolved. The germline V gene has CDR1 SGHTA and CDR2 FQGNSA. This CDR3 is 13 amino acids long. The V end lost 1 base, the J end lost 10 bases, and 11 bases lay between the germline ends. Combining the CDR3 with reference TRBV7-2 and TRBJ2-1 gives the whole variable domain GAGVSQSPSNKVTEKGKDVELRCDPISGHTALYWYRQSLGQGLEFLIYFQGNSAPDKSGLPSDRFSAERTGGSVSTLTIQRTQQEDSAVYLCASSLVRAREQFFGPGTRLTVL.

This rearrangement joins TRBV19 to TRBJ1-5; D is uncertain. Between the trimmed V and J ends, which lost 1 base and 5 bases, there was a span of 12 bases. There are 15 residues in the CDR3. The V gene's germline CDR1 is LNHDA and CDR2 SQIVND (reference sequence). For the CDR3, the DNA is TGTGCCAGTAGTATAGGAGGACCCAACCATCAGCCCCAGCATTTT. Translated: CASSIGGPNHQPQHF.